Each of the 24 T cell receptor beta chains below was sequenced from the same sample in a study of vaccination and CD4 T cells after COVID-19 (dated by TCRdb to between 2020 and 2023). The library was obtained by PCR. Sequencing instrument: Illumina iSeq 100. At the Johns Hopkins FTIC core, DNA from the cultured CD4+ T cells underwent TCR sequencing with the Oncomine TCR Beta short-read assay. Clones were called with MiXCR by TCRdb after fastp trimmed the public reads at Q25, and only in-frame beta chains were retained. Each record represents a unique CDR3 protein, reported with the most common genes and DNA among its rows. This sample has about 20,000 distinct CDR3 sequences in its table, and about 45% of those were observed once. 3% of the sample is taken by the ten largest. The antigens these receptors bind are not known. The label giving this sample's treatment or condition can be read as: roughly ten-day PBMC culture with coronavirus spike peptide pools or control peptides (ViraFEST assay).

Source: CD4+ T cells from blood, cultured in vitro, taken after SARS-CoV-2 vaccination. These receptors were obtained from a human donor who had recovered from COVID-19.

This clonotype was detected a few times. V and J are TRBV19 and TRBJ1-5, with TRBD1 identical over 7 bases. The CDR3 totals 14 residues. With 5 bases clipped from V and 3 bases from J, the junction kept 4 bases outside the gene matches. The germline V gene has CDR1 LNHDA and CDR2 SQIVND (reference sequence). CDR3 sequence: CASSYTGDNQPQHF. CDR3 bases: TGTGCCAGTAGTTACACAGGGGACAATCAGCCCCAGCATTTT.

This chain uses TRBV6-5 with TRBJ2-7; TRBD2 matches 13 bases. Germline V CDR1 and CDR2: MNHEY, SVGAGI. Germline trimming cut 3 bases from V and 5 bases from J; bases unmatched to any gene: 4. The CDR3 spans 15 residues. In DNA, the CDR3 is TGTGCCAGCAGTTATGGACTAGCGGGAGTGAACGAGCAGTACTTC. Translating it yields CASSYGLAGVNEQYF.

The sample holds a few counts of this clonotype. In DNA, the CDR3 is TGTGCCACCAGCAGTCGGACAGGTTCGGGCACTGAAGCTTTCTTT. Translating gives CATSSRTGSGTEAFF. The genes are TRBV15 and TRBJ1-1; 7 bases line up with TRBD1. The V and J ends lost 3 bases and 4 bases, in that order; junction bases with no gene match: 8. Germline lookup yields CDR1 LNHNV and CDR2 YYDKDF (reference sequence). This CDR3 spans 15 amino acids.

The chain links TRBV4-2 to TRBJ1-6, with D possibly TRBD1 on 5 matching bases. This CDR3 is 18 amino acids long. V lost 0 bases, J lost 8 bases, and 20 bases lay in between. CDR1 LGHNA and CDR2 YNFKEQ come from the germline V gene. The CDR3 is CASSQDLLGGIGDSPLHF. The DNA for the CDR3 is TGTGCCAGCAGCCAAGACCTCCTTGGGGGGATAGGCGATTCACCCCTCCACTTT.

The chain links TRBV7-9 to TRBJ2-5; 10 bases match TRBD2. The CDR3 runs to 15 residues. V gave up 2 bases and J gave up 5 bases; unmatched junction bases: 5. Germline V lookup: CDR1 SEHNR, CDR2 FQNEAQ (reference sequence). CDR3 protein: CASSLSLAGDETQYF. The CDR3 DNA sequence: TGTGCCAGCAGCTTATCTCTAGCGGGGGATGAGACCCAGTACTTC. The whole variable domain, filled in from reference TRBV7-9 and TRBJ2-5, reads DTGVSQNPRHKITKRGQNVTFRCDPISEHNRLYWYRQTLGQGPEFLTYFQNEAQLEKSRLLSDRFSAERPKGSFSTLEIQRTEQGDSAMYLCASSLSLAGDETQYFGPGTRLLVL.

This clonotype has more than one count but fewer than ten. CDR3 DNA: TGTGCCAGCAGCTTCGGTAGCGGGAGGGCTCGTGAGACCCAGTACTTC. Its protein is CASSFGSGRARETQYF. The chain combines TRBV7-2 with TRBJ2-5, with 11 bases fitting TRBD2. Germline V gives CDR1 SGHTA, CDR2 FQGNSA. The CDR3 has 16 residues. Trimming removed 3 bases from V and 5 bases from J; junction bases left unmatched: 8.

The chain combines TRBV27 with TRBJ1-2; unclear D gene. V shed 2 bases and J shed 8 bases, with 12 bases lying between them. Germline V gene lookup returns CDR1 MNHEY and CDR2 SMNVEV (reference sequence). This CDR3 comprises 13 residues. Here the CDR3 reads CASSLVGGRGYTF. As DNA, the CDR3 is TGTGCCAGCAGTTTAGTAGGAGGCCGCGGCTACACCTTC.

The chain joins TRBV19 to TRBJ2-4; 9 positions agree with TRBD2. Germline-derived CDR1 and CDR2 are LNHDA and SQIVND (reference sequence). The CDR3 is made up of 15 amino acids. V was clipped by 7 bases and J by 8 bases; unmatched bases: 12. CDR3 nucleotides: TGTGCCAGTACCCCTGGCGGGAGGGAGGTGGACATTCAGTACTTC. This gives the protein CASTPGGREVDIQYF. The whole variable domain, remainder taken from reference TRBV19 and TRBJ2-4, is DGGITQSPKYLFRKEGQNVTLSCEQNLNHDAMYWYRQDPGQGLRLIYYSQIVNDFQKGDIAEGYSVSREKKESFPLTVTSAQKNPTAFYLCASTPGGREVDIQYFGAGTRLSVL.

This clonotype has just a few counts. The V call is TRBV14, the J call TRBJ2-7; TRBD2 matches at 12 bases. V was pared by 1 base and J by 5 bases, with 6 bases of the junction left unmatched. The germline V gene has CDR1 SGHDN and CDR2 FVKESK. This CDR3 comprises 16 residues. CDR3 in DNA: TGTGCCAGCAGCCAAGGCTCTAGCGGGAGGGCCCACGAGCAGTACTTC. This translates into CASSQGSSGRAHEQYF. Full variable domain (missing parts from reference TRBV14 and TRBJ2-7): EAGVTQFPSHSVIEKGQTVTLRCDPISGHDNLYWYRRVMGKEIKFLLHFVKESKQDESGMPNNRFLAERTGGTYSTLKVQPAELEDSGVYFCASSQGSSGRAHEQYFGPGTRLTVT.

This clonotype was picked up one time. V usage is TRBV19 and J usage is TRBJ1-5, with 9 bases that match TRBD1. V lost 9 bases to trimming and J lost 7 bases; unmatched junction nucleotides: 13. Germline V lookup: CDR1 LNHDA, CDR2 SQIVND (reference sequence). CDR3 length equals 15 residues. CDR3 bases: TGTGCCAGCGCCCGGGACAGGGAAATTGGGCAGCCCCAGCATTTT. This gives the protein CASARDREIGQPQHF.

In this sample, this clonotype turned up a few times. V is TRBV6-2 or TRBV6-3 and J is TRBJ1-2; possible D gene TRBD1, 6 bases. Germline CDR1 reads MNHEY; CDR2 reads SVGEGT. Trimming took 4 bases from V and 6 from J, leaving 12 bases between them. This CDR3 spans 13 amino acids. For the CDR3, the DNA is TGTGCCAGCAGTTGGGGGGCAGATAATGGCTACACCTTC. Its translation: CASSWGADNGYTF.

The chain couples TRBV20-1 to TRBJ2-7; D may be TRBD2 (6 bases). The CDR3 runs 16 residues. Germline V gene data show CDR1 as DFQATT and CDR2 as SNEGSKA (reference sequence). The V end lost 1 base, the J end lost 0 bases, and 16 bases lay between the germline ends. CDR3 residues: CSARAFAGGSSYEQYF. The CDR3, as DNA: TGCAGTGCTAGAGCTTTTGCCGGGGGAAGCTCCTACGAGCAGTACTTC.

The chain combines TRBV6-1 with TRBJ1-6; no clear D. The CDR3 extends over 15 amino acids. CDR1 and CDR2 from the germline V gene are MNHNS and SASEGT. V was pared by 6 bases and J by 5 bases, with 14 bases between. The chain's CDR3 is CASSPRRPDNSPLHF. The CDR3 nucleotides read TGTGCCAGCAGCCCCAGACGCCCAGATAATTCACCCCTCCACTTT.

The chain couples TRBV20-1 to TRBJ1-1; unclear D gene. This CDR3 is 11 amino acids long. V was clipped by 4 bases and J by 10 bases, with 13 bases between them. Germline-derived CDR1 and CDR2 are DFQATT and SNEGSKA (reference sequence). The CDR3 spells CSATHRPRAFF. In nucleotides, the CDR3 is TGCAGTGCTACACATCGGCCCAGAGCTTTCTTT.

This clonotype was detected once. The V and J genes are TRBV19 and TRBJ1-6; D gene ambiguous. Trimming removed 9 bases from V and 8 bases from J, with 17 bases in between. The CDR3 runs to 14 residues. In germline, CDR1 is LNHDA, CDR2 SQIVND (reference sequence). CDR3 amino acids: CASLPWGSDSPLHF. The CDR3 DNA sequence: TGTGCCAGCCTACCTTGGGGATCGGATTCACCCCTCCACTTT.

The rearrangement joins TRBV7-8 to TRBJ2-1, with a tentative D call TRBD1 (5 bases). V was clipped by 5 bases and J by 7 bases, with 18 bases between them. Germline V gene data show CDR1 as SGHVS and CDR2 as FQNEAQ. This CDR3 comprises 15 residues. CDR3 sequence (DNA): TGTGCCAGCAGCACGAGCCTCAGGGTTGGAAATGAGCAGTTCTTC. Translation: CASSTSLRVGNEQFF.

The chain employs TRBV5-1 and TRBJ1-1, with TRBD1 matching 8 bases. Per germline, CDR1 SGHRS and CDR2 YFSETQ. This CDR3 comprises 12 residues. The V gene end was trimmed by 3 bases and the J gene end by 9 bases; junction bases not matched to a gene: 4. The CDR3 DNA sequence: TGCGCCAGCAGCTACAGACAGGGGCAAGCTTTCTTT. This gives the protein CASSYRQGQAFF. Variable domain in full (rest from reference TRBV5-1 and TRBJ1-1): KAGVTQTPRYLIKTRGQQVTLSCSPISGHRSVSWYQQTPGQGLQFLFEYFSETQRNKGNFPGRFSGRQFSNSRSEMNVSTLELGDSALYLCASSYRQGQAFFGQGTRLTVV.

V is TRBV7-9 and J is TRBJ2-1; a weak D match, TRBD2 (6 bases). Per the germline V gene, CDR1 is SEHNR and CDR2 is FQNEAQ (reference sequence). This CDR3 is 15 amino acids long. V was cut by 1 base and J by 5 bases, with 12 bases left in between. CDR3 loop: CASSLGGLADNEQFF. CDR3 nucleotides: TGTGCCAGCAGCTTAGGGGGTTTAGCGGACAATGAGCAGTTCTTC. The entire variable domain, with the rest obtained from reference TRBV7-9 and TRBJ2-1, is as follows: DTGVSQNPRHKITKRGQNVTFRCDPISEHNRLYWYRQTLGQGPEFLTYFQNEAQLEKSRLLSDRFSAERPKGSFSTLEIQRTEQGDSAMYLCASSLGGLADNEQFFGPGTRLTVL.

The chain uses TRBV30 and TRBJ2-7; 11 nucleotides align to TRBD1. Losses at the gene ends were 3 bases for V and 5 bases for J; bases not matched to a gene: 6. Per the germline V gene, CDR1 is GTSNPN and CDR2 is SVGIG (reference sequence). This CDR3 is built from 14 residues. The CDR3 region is CAWRGQGENHEQYF. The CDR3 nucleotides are TGTGCCTGGAGGGGACAGGGGGAGAACCACGAGCAGTACTTC. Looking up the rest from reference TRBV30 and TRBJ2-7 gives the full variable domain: SQTIHQWPATLVQPVGSPLSLECTVEGTSNPNLYWYRQAAGRGLQLLFYSVGIGQISSEVPQNLSASRPQDRQFILSSKKLLLSDSGFYLCAWRGQGENHEQYFGPGTRLTVT.

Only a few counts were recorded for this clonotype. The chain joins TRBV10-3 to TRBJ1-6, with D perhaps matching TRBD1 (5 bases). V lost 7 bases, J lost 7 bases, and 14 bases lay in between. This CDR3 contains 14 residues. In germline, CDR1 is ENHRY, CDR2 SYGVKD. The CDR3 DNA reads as TGTGCCATCACCCCGGGACGGGAGAATTCACCCCTCCACTTT. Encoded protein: CAITPGRENSPLHF.

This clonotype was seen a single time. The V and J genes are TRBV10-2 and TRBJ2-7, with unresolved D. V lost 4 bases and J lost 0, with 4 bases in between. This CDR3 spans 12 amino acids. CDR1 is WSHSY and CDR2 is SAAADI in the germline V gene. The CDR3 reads CASSGHSYEQYF. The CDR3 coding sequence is TGCGCCAGCAGTGGACACTCCTACGAGCAGTACTTC.

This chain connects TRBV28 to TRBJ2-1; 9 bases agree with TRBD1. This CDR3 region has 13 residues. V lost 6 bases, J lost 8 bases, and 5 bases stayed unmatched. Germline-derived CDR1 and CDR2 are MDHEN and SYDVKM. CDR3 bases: TGTGCCAGCAGGGGGACAGGGAGAGATGAGCAGTTCTTC. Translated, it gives CASRGTGRDEQFF.

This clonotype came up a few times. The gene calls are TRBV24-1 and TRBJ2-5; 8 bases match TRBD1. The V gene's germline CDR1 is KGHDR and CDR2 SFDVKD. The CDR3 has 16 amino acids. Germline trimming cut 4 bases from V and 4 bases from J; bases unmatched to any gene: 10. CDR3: CATSDPGQGGVETQYF. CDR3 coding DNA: TGTGCCACCAGTGACCCTGGACAGGGTGGGGTAGAGACCCAGTACTTC.

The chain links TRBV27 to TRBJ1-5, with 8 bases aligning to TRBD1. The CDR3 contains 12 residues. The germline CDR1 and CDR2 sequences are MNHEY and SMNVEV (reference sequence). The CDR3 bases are TGTGGGGCAGGGGGCTGTAATCAGCCCCAGCATTTT. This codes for CGAGGCNQPQHF.